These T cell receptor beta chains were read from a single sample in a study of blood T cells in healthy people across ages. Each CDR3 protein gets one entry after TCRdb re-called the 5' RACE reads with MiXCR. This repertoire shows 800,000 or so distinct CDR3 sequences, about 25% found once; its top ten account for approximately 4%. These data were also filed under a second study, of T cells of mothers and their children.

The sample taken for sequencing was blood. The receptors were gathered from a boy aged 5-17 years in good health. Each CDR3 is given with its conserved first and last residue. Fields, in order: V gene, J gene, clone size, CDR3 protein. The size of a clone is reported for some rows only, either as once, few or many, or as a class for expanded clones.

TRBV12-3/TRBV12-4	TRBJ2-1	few	CASSFSLSNEQFF
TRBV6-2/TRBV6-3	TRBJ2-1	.	CASGRGRDSSYNEQFF
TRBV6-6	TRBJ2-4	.	CASSYSNIQYF
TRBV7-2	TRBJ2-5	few	CASSFVRGLGETQYF
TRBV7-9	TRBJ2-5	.	CASRRTSAQETQYF
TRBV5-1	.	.	CASSNIAGGPYEQYF
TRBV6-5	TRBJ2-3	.	CASSLSLAGGRYTQYF
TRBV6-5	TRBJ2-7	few	CASSYTGQGFSHEQYF
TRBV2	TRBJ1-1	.	CASSLPGQGDAEAFF
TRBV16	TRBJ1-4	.	CASNQFDRANEKLFF
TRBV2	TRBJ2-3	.	CASSSTGATDTQYF
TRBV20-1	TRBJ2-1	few	CSARGTLLDEQFF
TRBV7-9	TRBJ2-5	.	CTSSPRGQETQYF
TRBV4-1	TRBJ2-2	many	CASSQGADGGGNTGELFF
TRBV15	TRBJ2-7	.	CATSRDGSGGGEKYF
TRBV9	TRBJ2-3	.	CASTRAASDTDTQYF
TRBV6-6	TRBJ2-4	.	CASSLLSTIQYF
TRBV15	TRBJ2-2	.	CATSRRGGTGELFF